This T cell receptor (beta chain) was found in a study of blood T cell repertoires in COVID-19. J lost 2 bases, V lost 7 bases, and 8 bases had no gene match. The CDR3 consists of 15 residues. In germline, CDR1 is KGHDR, CDR2 SFDVKD. Produced via immunoSEQ multiplex PCR; TCRdb's table is partial and in-frame only. The repertoire holds about 300,000 clones, with 85% as singletons. The sequenced sample was PBMCs or T cells enriched from blood (not recorded which). This clonotype originated in a woman in her forties or fifties who had recovered from COVID-19. V gene TRBV24-1 combines with J gene TRBJ1-1; 8 bases fit TRBD1. Here the CDR3 DNA reads TGTGCCACCAGGGAGACCGGGACAGGCAACACTGAAGCTTTCTTT. The encoded protein is CATRETGTGNTEAFF.